Listed below are T cell receptor beta chains from one sample, sequenced in a study of blood T cell repertoires in COVID-19. The data were produced by immunoSEQ multiplex PCR, yet TCRdb's version contains in-frame clones alone and is incomplete. The sample lists about 180,000 clones, roughly four fifths occurring once. Input material: peripheral blood. These receptors all stem from a human donor in a cohort sampled during active COVID-19. CDR3s include the opening cysteine and the closing phenylalanine or tryptophan. D genes are given only for firm matches. Size is stated for part of the rows, as once, few or many counts, or as a class when the clone is expanded.

J: TRBJ1-3
D: .
size: .
V: TRBV9
DNA: TGTGCCAGCAGCGCCGGGTCCTCTGGAAACACCATATATTTT
CDR3: CASSAGSSGNTIYF

J: TRBJ2-6
D: TRBD1
size: .
V: TRBV7-3
DNA: TGTGCCAGCAGCTTTCCACAGGGGGCAACCGGGGCCAACGTCCTGACTTTC
CDR3: CASSFPQGATGANVLTF

J: TRBJ1-3
D: TRBD1
size: .
V: TRBV6-5
DNA: TGTGCCAGCAGCCTACAGGGGAACTCTGGAAACACCATATATTTT
CDR3: CASSLQGNSGNTIYF

J: TRBJ1-4
D: .
size: .
V: TRBV9
DNA: TGTGCCAGCAGCCCCCGAGACAGATCAACTAATGAAAAACTGTTTTTT
CDR3: CASSPRDRSTNEKLFF

J: TRBJ2-3
D: TRBD1
size: once
V: TRBV7-2
DNA: TGTGCCAGCACTTACGGGACAGGGGGCTATAGCACAGATACGCAGTATTTT
CDR3: CASTYGTGGYSTDTQYF

J: TRBJ1-5
D: .
size: .
V: TRBV7-2
DNA: TGTGCCAGCAGCCAATTGGGAGGGGGCAATCAGCCCCAGCATTTT
CDR3: CASSQLGGGNQPQHF

J: TRBJ1-1
D: TRBD1
size: few
V: TRBV6-5
DNA: TGTGCCAGCAGTTATGTTCAGGGGGGAACTGAAGCTTTCTTT
CDR3: CASSYVQGGTEAFF

J: TRBJ1-2
D: .
size: .
V: TRBV28
DNA: TGTGCCAGCAGTTCGGGAGCCACTAACTATGGCTACACCTTC
CDR3: CASSSGATNYGYTF

J: TRBJ2-2
D: TRBD1
size: once
V: TRBV27
DNA: TGTGCCAGCAGTTTCTGGGGACAGGGGGTCGGGGAGCTGTTTTTT
CDR3: CASSFWGQGVGELFF

J: TRBJ1-1
D: .
size: .
V: TRBV10-3
DNA: TGTGCCATCACTCAGGGGATGCACACTGAAGCTTTCTTT
CDR3: CAITQGMHTEAFF

J: TRBJ1-2
D: .
size: .
V: TRBV4-1
DNA: TGCGCCAGCAGCTCCCGGGAGGGGGGCTATGGCTACACCTTC
CDR3: CASSSREGGYGYTF

J: TRBJ1-4
D: .
size: few
V: TRBV21-1
DNA: TGTGCCAGCAGCAACGGGGGAGACTTCCCCCAAAGCTCAATTTTT
CDR3: CASSNGGDFPQSSIF

J: TRBJ1-3
D: TRBD1
size: .
V: TRBV7-9
DNA: TGTGCCAGCAGCTTACCCGGACAGGGGGTGGGAAACACCATATATTTT
CDR3: CASSLPGQGVGNTIYF

J: TRBJ1-2
D: .
size: .
V: TRBV4-1
DNA: TGCGCCAGCAGCCAAGACGACAACTACTATGGCTACACCTTC
CDR3: CASSQDDNYYGYTF

J: TRBJ2-7
D: TRBD1
size: .
V: TRBV19
DNA: TGTGCCAGTAGTGTGACAGGGGGCTTCGAGCAGTACTTC
CDR3: CASSVTGGFEQYF

J: TRBJ2-7
D: .
size: .
V: TRBV28
DNA: TGTGCCAGCAGTCCCCCATCGACAGGCACTATCGAGCAGTACTTC
CDR3: CASSPPSTGTIEQYF

J: TRBJ2-7
D: TRBD1
size: few
V: TRBV6-5
DNA: TGTGCCAGCAGTCTGGACAGGAGCCCCTCCTACGAGCAGTACTTC
CDR3: CASSLDRSPSYEQYF

J: TRBJ2-1
D: TRBD2
size: few
V: TRBV7-6
DNA: TGTGCCTCGGGACTAGCGGGAGGGCCCTTCGGGGAGCAGTTCTTC
CDR3: CASGLAGGPFGEQFF

J: TRBJ2-5
D: TRBD2
size: .
V: TRBV2
DNA: TGTGCCAGCAGTCCCGGACTAGCGGGAACCCAAGAGACCCAGTACTTC
CDR3: CASSPGLAGTQETQYF

J: TRBJ2-2
D: .
size: .
V: TRBV11-3
DNA: TGTGCCAGCAGCTTAGATCGTGAAGGAGGGGAGTACACCGGGGAGCTGTTTTTT
CDR3: CASSLDREGGEYTGELFF

J: TRBJ2-7
D: .
size: .
V: TRBV29-1
DNA: TGCAGCGTTGAAAGGGAGGCGGGGTACGAGCAGTACTTC
CDR3: CSVEREAGYEQYF

J: TRBJ1-2
D: .
size: .
V: TRBV3-1/TRBV3-2
DNA: TGTGCCAGCAGCCAAGATTTTCTCGTCCCGAACTATGGCTACACCTTC
CDR3: CASSQDFLVPNYGYTF

J: TRBJ2-7
D: TRBD2
size: .
V: TRBV7-3
DNA: TGTGCCAGCAGCAGGACTAGCGGGGGGGTCTACGAGCAGTACTTC
CDR3: CASSRTSGGVYEQYF

J: TRBJ1-2
D: .
size: .
V: TRBV3-1/TRBV3-2
DNA: TGTGCCAGCAGCCAAGTTTCTTTTCGTGATGGCTACACCTTC
CDR3: CASSQVSFRDGYTF